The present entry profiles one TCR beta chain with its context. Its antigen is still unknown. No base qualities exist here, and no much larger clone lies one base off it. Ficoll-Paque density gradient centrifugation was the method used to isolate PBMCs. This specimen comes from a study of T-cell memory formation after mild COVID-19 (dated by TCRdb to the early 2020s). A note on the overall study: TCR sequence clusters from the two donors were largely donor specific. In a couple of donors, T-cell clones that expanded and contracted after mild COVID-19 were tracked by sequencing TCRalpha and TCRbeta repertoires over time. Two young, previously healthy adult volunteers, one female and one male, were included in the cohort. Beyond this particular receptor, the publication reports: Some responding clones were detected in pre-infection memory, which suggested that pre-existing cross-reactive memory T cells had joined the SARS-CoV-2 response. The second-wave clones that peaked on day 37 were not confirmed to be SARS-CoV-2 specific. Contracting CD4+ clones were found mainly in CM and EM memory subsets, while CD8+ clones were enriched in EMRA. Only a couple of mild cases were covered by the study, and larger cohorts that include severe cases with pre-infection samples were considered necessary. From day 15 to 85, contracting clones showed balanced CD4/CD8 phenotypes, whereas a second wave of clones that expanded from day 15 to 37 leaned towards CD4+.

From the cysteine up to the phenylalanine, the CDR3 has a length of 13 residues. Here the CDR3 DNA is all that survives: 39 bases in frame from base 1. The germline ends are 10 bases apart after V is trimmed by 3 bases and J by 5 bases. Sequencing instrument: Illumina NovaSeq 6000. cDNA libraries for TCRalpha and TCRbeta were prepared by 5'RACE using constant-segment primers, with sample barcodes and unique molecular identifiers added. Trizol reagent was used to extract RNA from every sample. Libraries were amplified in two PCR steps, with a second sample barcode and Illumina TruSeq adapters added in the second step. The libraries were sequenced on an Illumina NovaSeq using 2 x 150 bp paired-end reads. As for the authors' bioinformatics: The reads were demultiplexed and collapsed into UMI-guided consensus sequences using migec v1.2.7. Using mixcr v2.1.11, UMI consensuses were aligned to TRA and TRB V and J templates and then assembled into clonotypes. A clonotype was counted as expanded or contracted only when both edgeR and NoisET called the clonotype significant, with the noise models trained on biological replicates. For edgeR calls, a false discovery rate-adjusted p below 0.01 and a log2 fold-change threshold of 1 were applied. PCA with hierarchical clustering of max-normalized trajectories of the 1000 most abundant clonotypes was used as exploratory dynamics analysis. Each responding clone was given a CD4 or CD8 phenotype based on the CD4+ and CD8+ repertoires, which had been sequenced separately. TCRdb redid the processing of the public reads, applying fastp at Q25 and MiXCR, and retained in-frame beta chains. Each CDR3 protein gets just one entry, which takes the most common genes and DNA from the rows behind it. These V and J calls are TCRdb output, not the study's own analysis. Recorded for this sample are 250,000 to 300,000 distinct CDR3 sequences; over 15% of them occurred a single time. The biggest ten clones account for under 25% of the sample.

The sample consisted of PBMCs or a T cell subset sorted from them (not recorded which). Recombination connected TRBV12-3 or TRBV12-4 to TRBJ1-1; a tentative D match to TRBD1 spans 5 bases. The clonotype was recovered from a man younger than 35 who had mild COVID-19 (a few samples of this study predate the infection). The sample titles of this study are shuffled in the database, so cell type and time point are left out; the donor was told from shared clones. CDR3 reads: CASSFPGWTEAFF. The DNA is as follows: TGTGCCAGCAGTTTCCCAGGGTGGACTGAAGCTTTCTTT.